These T cell receptor beta chains were read from a single sample in a study of cytomegalovirus exposure and HLA in healthy donors. This table comes from immunoSEQ multiplex PCR, and its TCRdb copy is limited to in-frame clones, with some not included. Here the sample spans 90,000 to 110,000 clones, over 65% being singletons. Sequencing used PBMCs. The source of these receptors is a man aged 35 to 55 in good health and CMV-seropositive. CDR3s include the opening cysteine and the closing phenylalanine or tryptophan. Each record gives: clone size, D gene, CDR3 length, V gene, J gene, CDR3 DNA, CDR3 protein. D genes are given only for firm matches. Expanded clones get a size class; other rows say once, few or many, or leave the size out.

size: .; D: .; length: 16; V: TRBV9; J: TRBJ1-3; DNA: TGTGCCAGCAGCCCCCACGTGGTCGGCTCTGGAAACACCATATATTTT; CDR3: CASSPHVVGSGNTIYF
size: .; D: .; length: 14; V: TRBV18; J: TRBJ1-3; DNA: TGTGCCAGCTCACCCCAGGGGTTCCGAAACACCATATATTTT; CDR3: CASSPQGFRNTIYF
size: .; D: TRBD2; length: 16; V: TRBV5-6; J: TRBJ2-7; DNA: TGTGCCAGCAGCTACTATCCGGGACTAGCGGTTTACGAGCAGTACTTC; CDR3: CASSYYPGLAVYEQYF
size: .; D: .; length: 15; V: TRBV18; J: TRBJ2-3; DNA: TGTGCCAGCTCCATAGGACGCGGGAATCGGGATACGCAGTATTTT; CDR3: CASSIGRGNRDTQYF
size: .; D: TRBD1; length: 14; V: TRBV7-2; J: TRBJ1-2; DNA: TGTGCCAGCAGCCTCTTGCACAGGGGGAAAGGCTACACCTTC; CDR3: CASSLLHRGKGYTF
size: .; D: .; length: 11; V: TRBV20-1; J: TRBJ2-3; DNA: TGCAGTGCCCCCATTACAGATACGCAGTATTTT; CDR3: CSAPITDTQYF
size: .; D: .; length: 14; V: TRBV6-1; J: TRBJ1-1; DNA: TGTGCCAGCAGAGTCAGGGGCCAGAACACTGAAGCTTTCTTT; CDR3: CASRVRGQNTEAFF
size: .; D: TRBD1; length: 15; V: TRBV4-3; J: TRBJ2-7; DNA: TGCGCCAGCAGCCCCGGGACAGGTATATCCTACGAGCAGTACTTC; CDR3: CASSPGTGISYEQYF
size: .; D: TRBD1; length: 14; V: TRBV11-3; J: TRBJ2-3; DNA: TGTGCCAGCAGCATAGGGGGCGGCACAGATACGCAGTATTTT; CDR3: CASSIGGGTDTQYF
size: few; D: .; length: 14; V: TRBV28; J: TRBJ2-7; DNA: TGTGCCAGCAGTTTAAGGACATTGTCCTACGAGCAGTACTTC; CDR3: CASSLRTLSYEQYF
size: .; D: .; length: 13; V: TRBV2; J: TRBJ1-1; DNA: TGTGCCAACAACTTACAGGTGAACACTGAAGCTTTCTTT; CDR3: CANNLQVNTEAFF
size: few; D: .; length: 19; V: TRBV28; J: TRBJ2-4; DNA: TGTGCCAGCAGTTTTAGCTTCGGGCCCGACGGGCTAGCCAAAAACAGTCAGTACTTC; CDR3: CASSFSFGPDGLAKNSQYF
size: .; D: .; length: 14; V: TRBV19; J: TRBJ1-1; DNA: TGTGCCAGTAGTATTGGCAGGGCGGCCACTGAAGCTTTCTTT; CDR3: CASSIGRAATEAFF
size: .; D: .; length: 15; V: TRBV6-1; J: TRBJ1-2; DNA: TGTGCCAGCAGTGAAAGGGGGACGTCCCGTGGTGGCTACACCTTC; CDR3: CASSERGTSRGGYTF
size: .; D: TRBD1; length: 15; V: TRBV29-1; J: TRBJ2-7; DNA: TGCAGCGTTTTAAAGCTACAGGGGGCAGCCTACGAGCAGTACTTC; CDR3: CSVLKLQGAAYEQYF
size: .; D: .; length: 20; V: TRBV12-5; J: TRBJ2-2; DNA: TGTGCTAGTGGTTTGGAAAAGGGACTTACCGGCCGGGGCGCCACCGGGGAGCTGTTTTTT; CDR3: CASGLEKGLTGRGATGELFF
size: .; D: .; length: 11; V: TRBV30; J: TRBJ1-2; DNA: TGTGCCTGGAGCGGTGGCTATGGCTACACCTTC; CDR3: CAWSGGYGYTF
size: .; D: TRBD2; length: 13; V: TRBV25-1; J: TRBJ2-1; DNA: TGTGCCAGCAGTGCAGTCGGCGGGAGGGTGGAGTTCTTC; CDR3: CASSAVGGRVEFF
size: few; D: .; length: 15; V: TRBV9; J: TRBJ1-4; DNA: TGTGCCAGCAGCGTAGCGGGGGGCGCTTATGAAAAACTGTTTTTT; CDR3: CASSVAGGAYEKLFF
size: .; D: .; length: 14; V: TRBV2; J: TRBJ2-7; DNA: TGTGCCAGCAGTGAAGCTGGGACACGGTACGAGCAGTACTTC; CDR3: CASSEAGTRYEQYF
size: few; D: .; length: 11; V: TRBV30; J: TRBJ2-7; DNA: TGTGCCTGGAGTGCGTCGTACGAGCAGTACTTC; CDR3: CAWSASYEQYF
size: .; D: TRBD2; length: 15; V: TRBV5-4; J: TRBJ2-5; DNA: TGTGCCACTTCCCCCACTAGCGGGAGGCGAGAGACCCAGTACTTC; CDR3: CATSPTSGRRETQYF
size: few; D: .; length: 13; V: TRBV6-6; J: TRBJ1-1; DNA: TGTGCCAGCAGTTACCTGGCTTACACTGAAGCTTTCTTT; CDR3: CASSYLAYTEAFF
size: .; D: .; length: 18; V: TRBV4-1; J: TRBJ2-5; DNA: TGCGCCAGCAGCCAAGGCCCTCAGGGTCTCCCGTACCAAGAGACCCAGTACTTC; CDR3: CASSQGPQGLPYQETQYF
size: few; D: TRBD2; length: 15; V: TRBV11-3; J: TRBJ2-1; DNA: TGTGCCAGCAGCTTAATAGCGGGAACCTACAATGAGCAGTTCTTC; CDR3: CASSLIAGTYNEQFF
size: .; D: .; length: 14; V: TRBV28; J: TRBJ2-7; DNA: TGTGCCAGCAGATCAGTGACTCAAAACTACGAGCAGTACTTC; CDR3: CASRSVTQNYEQYF
size: .; D: TRBD1; length: 14; V: TRBV9; J: TRBJ2-5; DNA: TGTGCCAGCAGCCCCCGGGACAGGGCGGAGACCCAGTACTTC; CDR3: CASSPRDRAETQYF
size: .; D: TRBD2; length: 13; V: TRBV9; J: TRBJ2-7; DNA: TGTGCCAGCTCGGTGGGACTAGCCTACGAGCAGTACTTC; CDR3: CASSVGLAYEQYF
size: .; D: .; length: 14; V: TRBV5-1; J: TRBJ2-3; DNA: TGCGCCAGCAGCTCCGACTCTAGCACAGATACGCAGTATTTT; CDR3: CASSSDSSTDTQYF
size: .; D: .; length: 14; V: TRBV19; J: TRBJ2-7; DNA: TGTGCCAGTAGTTCCCGGGACAAGGGGTCCGAGCAGTACTTC; CDR3: CASSSRDKGSEQYF
size: .; D: .; length: 15; V: TRBV7-2; J: TRBJ1-4; DNA: TGTGCCAGCAGCTTGGGGGGGGCGGCTAATGAAAAACTGTTTTTT; CDR3: CASSLGGAANEKLFF
size: .; D: TRBD2; length: 15; V: TRBV7-9; J: TRBJ2-3; DNA: TGTGCCAGCAGCTTGAACAGCGGGGGCACAGATACGCAGTATTTT; CDR3: CASSLNSGGTDTQYF
size: .; D: .; length: 14; V: TRBV30; J: TRBJ1-2; DNA: TGTGCCCGAACAAGGGGGAGCGGCAGCTATGGCTACACCTTC; CDR3: CARTRGSGSYGYTF
size: .; D: TRBD1; length: 15; V: TRBV6-1; J: TRBJ2-1; DNA: TGTGCCAGCAGTGAGTGGACAGGGGTCTACAATGAGCAGTTCTTC; CDR3: CASSEWTGVYNEQFF
size: .; D: .; length: 13; V: TRBV28; J: TRBJ2-7; DNA: TGTGCCAGCAGACGTACAGGGAACTACGAGCAGTACTTC; CDR3: CASRRTGNYEQYF
size: .; D: TRBD1; length: 13; V: TRBV15; J: TRBJ1-2; DNA: TGTGCCACCAGCAGAGAAGGGACAGGGACCTACACCTTC; CDR3: CATSREGTGTYTF
size: .; D: .; length: 12; V: TRBV27; J: TRBJ1-2; DNA: TGTGCCAGCAGCCGAGAGGGCTATGGCTACACCTTC; CDR3: CASSREGYGYTF
size: .; D: TRBD1; length: 13; V: TRBV7-2; J: TRBJ1-1; DNA: TGTGCCAGCAGCTTCGACAGGGGCACTGAAGCTTTCTTT; CDR3: CASSFDRGTEAFF
size: .; D: .; length: 17; V: TRBV5-4; J: TRBJ2-1; DNA: TGTGCCAGCAGCTTGGGTTCGGACAGCTACTCCTACAATGAGCAGTTCTTC; CDR3: CASSLGSDSYSYNEQFF
size: .; D: .; length: 15; V: TRBV5-4; J: TRBJ2-2; DNA: TGTGCCAGCAGCCTGCCGGGAGCTAACACCGGGGAGCTGTTTTTT; CDR3: CASSLPGANTGELFF
size: .; D: TRBD1; length: 15; V: TRBV19; J: TRBJ2-1; DNA: TGTGCCAGTAGTATTTCGGACAGGGGTTTGAATGAGCAGTTCTTC; CDR3: CASSISDRGLNEQFF
size: few; D: .; length: 12; V: TRBV2; J: TRBJ2-3; DNA: TGTGCCAGCAGTCTCGTAACAGATACGCAGTATTTT; CDR3: CASSLVTDTQYF
size: .; D: TRBD1; length: 15; V: TRBV7-2; J: TRBJ2-3; DNA: TGTGCCAGCAGCTCGGGACAGGGAAGCACAGATACGCAGTATTTT; CDR3: CASSSGQGSTDTQYF
size: .; D: TRBD1; length: 15; V: TRBV29-1; J: TRBJ2-7; DNA: TGCAGCGTTGAAGATCGGGGACAGGGGGCTTTCGAGCAGTACTTC; CDR3: CSVEDRGQGAFEQYF
size: .; D: .; length: 13; V: TRBV30; J: TRBJ1-2; DNA: TGTGCCTGGAGCCCCGCGGGGGGCATAGGCTACACCTTC; CDR3: CAWSPAGGIGYTF
size: .; D: .; length: 13; V: TRBV10-1; J: TRBJ1-2; DNA: TGCGCCAGCAGTGAGAATGAGGGCTATGGCTACACCTTC; CDR3: CASSENEGYGYTF
size: once; D: .; length: 13; V: TRBV14; J: TRBJ1-1; DNA: TGTGCCAGCAGCCAAGAGCGGGGCACTGAAGCTTTCTTT; CDR3: CASSQERGTEAFF
size: .; D: .; length: 12; V: TRBV19; J: TRBJ1-2; DNA: TGTGCCAGTAGCTACAGGTCAGGTGGCTACACCTTC; CDR3: CASSYRSGGYTF
size: .; D: .; length: 15; V: TRBV28; J: TRBJ2-7; DNA: TGTGCCAGCAGTTTAACGGCAGGGGTTAACTACGAGCAGTACTTC; CDR3: CASSLTAGVNYEQYF
size: .; D: .; length: 15; V: TRBV25-1; J: TRBJ2-5; DNA: TGTGCCAGCAGTGACCCAGGGGGGTCGGGGGAGACCCAGTACTTC; CDR3: CASSDPGGSGETQYF
size: .; D: TRBD1; length: 14; V: TRBV2; J: TRBJ2-2; DNA: TGTGCCAGCGAAGGGACAGGGGTTGGCGGGGAGCTGTTTTTT; CDR3: CASEGTGVGGELFF
size: .; D: TRBD1; length: 13; V: TRBV27; J: TRBJ1-4; DNA: TGTGCCAGCAGTAGACAGGGAGGTGAAAAACTGTTTTTT; CDR3: CASSRQGGEKLFF
size: .; D: TRBD2; length: 14; V: TRBV11-3; J: TRBJ2-3; DNA: TGTGCCAGCAGCTCAAGCGGGGGCACAGATACGCAGTATTTT; CDR3: CASSSSGGTDTQYF
size: .; D: .; length: 16; V: TRBV28; J: TRBJ2-6; DNA: TGTGCCAGCAGTGCCACGACAGCCCCTGGGGCCAACGTCCTGACTTTC; CDR3: CASSATTAPGANVLTF
size: .; D: TRBD2; length: 15; V: TRBV6-1; J: TRBJ2-3; DNA: TGTGCCAGCAGTCCAAGCGGGGGGGTAGGAGATACGCAGTATTTT; CDR3: CASSPSGGVGDTQYF
size: few; D: TRBD2; length: 15; V: TRBV6-4; J: TRBJ2-3; DNA: TGTGCCAGCAGTATTAGCGGGGGGGCCACAGATACGCAGTATTTT; CDR3: CASSISGGATDTQYF
size: .; D: .; length: 11; V: TRBV20-1; J: TRBJ2-1; DNA: TGCAGTGAGAGAGGGAGCAATGAGCAGTTCTTC; CDR3: CSERGSNEQFF
size: .; D: .; length: 15; V: TRBV11-2; J: TRBJ1-1; DNA: TGTGCCAGCAGCTTAGATCTCAAAAGGGGGAGGGATGCTTTCTTT; CDR3: CASSLDLKRGRDAFF
size: .; D: .; length: 15; V: TRBV5-6; J: TRBJ1-3; DNA: TGTGCCAGCAGCTTAGGAGTGAGTGCTGGAAACACCATATATTTT; CDR3: CASSLGVSAGNTIYF
size: .; D: TRBD1; length: 17; V: TRBV7-8; J: TRBJ2-6; DNA: TGTGCCAGCAGCTTCCGGGACAGGGTCTCTGGGGCCAACGTCCTGACTTTC; CDR3: CASSFRDRVSGANVLTF